Ten or more counts support the clone carrying this T cell receptor (beta chain). This sample includes further DNA sequences coding for the same CDR3. MiXCR re-clonotyped the PCR reads for TCRdb. The sample consists of about 48,000 clones, around 20% of them appearing once. Germline CDR1 is SGHNT and CDR2 is YYREEE (reference sequence). V lost 6 bases and J lost 7, with 11 bases in between. There are 11 residues in the CDR3. The data derive from a study of metastatic and nonmetastatic thyroid tumors. Until they underwent thyroid surgery, no patient had received any treatment. Sequenced: blood. This receptor was identified in a male donor with papillary thyroid cancer or a benign thyroid nodule (not recorded which). Some clones in this sample may be carry-over from other donors' samples. The chain carries TRBV5-4 and TRBJ2-7; either TRBD1 or TRBD2 may supply D (5 bases each). In DNA, the CDR3 is TGTGCCAGCACCGGGGCAGGGGAGCAGTACTTC. This encodes CASTGAGEQYF. Together with reference TRBV5-4 and TRBJ2-7, the CDR3 gives the full variable domain: ETGVTQSPTHLIKTRGQQVTLRCSSQSGHNTVSWYQQALGQGPQFIFQYYREEENGRGNFPPRFSGLQFPNYSSELNVNALELDDSALYLCASTGAGEQYFGPGTRLTVT.